The 2 T cell receptor beta chains given below trace back to one sample, sequenced in a study of blood T cell repertoires in COVID-19. The table came from immunoSEQ multiplex PCR; TCRdb's copy has only in-frame clones and leaves some out. The sample contains about 220,000 clones, roughly 89% of which appear only once. The sample taken for sequencing was PBMCs or T cells enriched from blood (not recorded which). Source of these receptors: a man under 40 who had been exposed to COVID-19.

The chain couples TRBV7-9 to TRBJ1-2; D uncertain. V lost 2 bases to trimming and J lost 2 bases, with 3 bases between them. This CDR3 has 12 residues. Germline-derived CDR1 and CDR2 are SEHNR and FQNEAQ (reference sequence). The CDR3 here is CASSLTNYGYTF. CDR3 sequence (DNA): TGTGCCAGCAGCTTAACAAACTATGGCTACACCTTC. The whole variable domain, remainder taken from reference TRBV7-9 and TRBJ1-2, is DTGVSQNPRHKITKRGQNVTFRCDPISEHNRLYWYRQTLGQGPEFLTYFQNEAQLEKSRLLSDRFSAERPKGSFSTLEIQRTEQGDSAMYLCASSLTNYGYTFGSGTRLTVV.

The gene calls are TRBV4-1 and TRBJ2-1; 7 positions match TRBD1. The junction had 8 bases not matched to a gene; V was cut back by 0 bases and J by 9 bases. This CDR3 contains 15 residues. Looked up from germline, CDR1 is MGHRA and CDR2 is YSYEKL. The CDR3 loop is CASSQEGTGVGEQFF. The CDR3 bases are TGCGCCAGCAGCCAAGAAGGAACAGGGGTGGGTGAGCAGTTCTTC.